Following are 23 T cell receptor beta chains from one sample sequenced in a study of blood T cell repertoires in COVID-19. Clones were sequenced by immunoSEQ multiplex PCR, and TCRdb holds only the in-frame ones, with some missing. The repertoire holds a few hundred thousand clones, with 84% as singletons. Sequenced: peripheral blood. These receptors all stem from a human donor in a cohort sampled during active COVID-19.

The chain joins TRBV7-2 to TRBJ1-1, with no clear D. From germline, CDR1 is SGHTA and CDR2 FQGNSA. Trimming shortened V by 3 bases and J by 7 bases, and 12 bases separated the two germline ends. This CDR3 is 13 amino acids long. CDR3 protein: CASSFKRADEAFF. Here the CDR3 DNA reads TGTGCCAGCAGCTTTAAGAGGGCCGATGAAGCTTTCTTT. Based on the CDR3 plus reference TRBV7-2 and TRBJ1-1, the full variable domain is GAGVSQSPSNKVTEKGKDVELRCDPISGHTALYWYRQSLGQGLEFLIYFQGNSAPDKSGLPSDRFSAERTGGSVSTLTIQRTQQEDSAVYLCASSFKRADEAFFGQGTRLTVV.

This clone was counted between two and nine times. The V call is TRBV18, the J call TRBJ1-1; no definite D call. There are 17 residues in the CDR3. Germline lookup yields CDR1 KGHSH and CDR2 LQKENI. V lost 3 bases to trimming and J lost 2 bases, with 19 bases between them. CDR3 sequence reads: CASSPSSGVGRNTEAFF. CDR3 nucleotide sequence: TGTGCCAGCTCACCCTCGTCCGGGGTCGGGCGAAACACTGAAGCTTTCTTT.

V usage is TRBV9 and J usage is TRBJ1-6; TRBD1 is a possible D gene (5 bases). This CDR3 is 15 amino acids long. V lost 4 bases, J lost 6 bases, and 14 bases lay in between. Looked up from germline, CDR1 is SGDLS and CDR2 is YYNGEE. DNA for the CDR3: TGTGCCAGCAGCACTCAGGGTTCGCTTAATTCACCCCTCCACTTT. This encodes CASSTQGSLNSPLHF.

V gene TRBV27 combines with J gene TRBJ2-7; 9 positions match TRBD1. Germline-derived CDR1 and CDR2 are MNHEY and SMNVEV (reference sequence). With 7 bases clipped from V and 7 bases from J, the junction kept 8 bases outside the gene matches. This CDR3 is built from 13 residues. CDR3 protein: CASTGGTGLEQYF. DNA of the CDR3: TGTGCCAGCACTGGGGGGACAGGGTTGGAGCAGTACTTC.

The rearrangement joins TRBV24-1 to TRBJ2-4, with a weak D call TRBD2 (7 bases). This CDR3 has 17 residues. CDR1 is KGHDR, CDR2 SFDVKD, per germline. V lost 4 bases, J lost 4 bases, and 19 bases lay in between. The CDR3 coding sequence is TGTGCCACCAGTGACTCAAGGGGGGGGGCGAAGAAAAACATTCAGTACTTC. This sequence encodes CATSDSRGGAKKNIQYF.

The chain is built from TRBV27 and TRBJ2-1; no clear D. Trimming cost V 2 bases and J 0 bases, with 11 bases left between them. This CDR3 is built from 16 residues. Germline V gives CDR1 MNHEY, CDR2 SMNVEV (reference sequence). This chain's CDR3 is CASSLAPSGSYNEQFF. The CDR3 nucleotides read TGTGCCAGCAGTTTAGCCCCCTCGGGCTCCTACAATGAGCAGTTCTTC.

This clone has just a few counts. The chain recombines TRBV7-9 with TRBJ2-7, with 10 bases identical to TRBD1. The CDR3 consists of 15 residues. Germline lookup yields CDR1 SEHNR and CDR2 FQNEAQ (reference sequence). With V trimmed by 6 bases and J by 3 bases, 8 bases remained unmatched. CDR3 region: CASSFRDRGFYEQYF. Written as DNA, the CDR3 is TGTGCCAGCAGTTTTCGGGACAGGGGTTTCTACGAGCAGTACTTC.

The chain links TRBV6-2 or TRBV6-3 to TRBJ1-1; TRBD1 might be the D (5 bases). Trimming took off 0 bases at V and 1 base at J, with 12 bases between the two ends. Germline CDR1 MNHEY, CDR2 SVGEGT. The CDR3 runs to 16 residues. The CDR3 DNA sequence: TGTGCCAGCAGTTACTCGATGGTAGGGGAGAACACTGAAGCTTTCTTT. Its translation is CASSYSMVGENTEAFF.

The sample holds a few counts of this clone. This chain connects TRBV7-6 to TRBJ1-6; maybe TRBD1 (5 bases). The CDR3 loop spans 15 amino acids. The germline V gene has CDR1 SGHVS and CDR2 FNYEAQ. V lost 5 bases and J lost 10, with 18 bases in between. The CDR3 is CASSPSRRGGSPLHF. The CDR3 DNA reads TGTGCCAGCAGCCCCTCCCGGCGGGGCGGATCACCCCTCCACTTT.

CDR3: CASTAGTSGMNSYEQYF. In nucleotides, the CDR3 is TGCGCCAGCACGGCCGGGACTAGCGGAATGAACTCCTACGAGCAGTACTTC. This rearrangement joins TRBV10-2 to TRBJ2-7; 11 bases are shared with TRBD2. V lost 7 bases, J lost 0 bases, and 11 bases stayed unmatched. Germline loops: CDR1 WSHSY, CDR2 SAAADI. The CDR3 has 17 amino acids.

The chain combines TRBV12-3 or TRBV12-4 with TRBJ1-1, with D perhaps matching TRBD1 (5 bases). CDR3 length equals 13 residues. Trimming left V 7 bases short and J 1 base short, with 10 bases between. The CDR3 nucleotides are TGTGCCAGCACTCTCCAGGGGAACACTGAAGCTTTCTTT. It translates to CASTLQGNTEAFF.

This chain joins TRBV5-4 and TRBJ2-7; 8 bases match TRBD2. Per germline, CDR1 SGHNT and CDR2 YYREEE (reference sequence). V lost 0 bases, J lost 4 bases, and 9 bases stayed unmatched. This CDR3 contains 16 residues. In DNA form, the CDR3 reads TGTGCCAGCAGCTTGGCTAGCGGGTTCCTTTCATACGAGCAGTACTTC. Residues: CASSLASGFLSYEQYF.

V and J are TRBV28 and TRBJ2-1, with D tentatively TRBD1 (5 bases). The V and J ends lost 5 bases and 1 base respectively, with 12 bases between them. The CDR3 loop spans 15 amino acids. Germline V gene lookup returns CDR1 MDHEN and CDR2 SYDVKM. In nucleotides, the CDR3 is TGTGCCAGCAGTCGTCCGAGACAGTCCTACAATGAGCAGTTCTTC. Translated: CASSRPRQSYNEQFF.

The chain is built from TRBV18 and TRBJ2-1; weak D call: TRBD1 (5 bases). The CDR3 loop spans 12 amino acids. Germline lookup yields CDR1 KGHSH and CDR2 LQKENI. V was pared by 5 bases and J by 6 bases, with 8 bases between. CDR3 residues: CASSVDSNEQFF. The CDR3, as DNA: TGTGCCAGCTCAGTCGACAGCAATGAGCAGTTCTTC.

CDR3 sequence (DNA): TGTGCCAGCAGCTTAGGTACAGGGGCAGCCTACGAGCAGTACTTC. Protein product: CASSLGTGAAYEQYF. The chain has TRBV11-1 and TRBJ2-7; 7 bases agree with TRBD1. Unmatched junction bases numbered 5, after V lost 1 base and J lost 2 bases. The CDR3 spans 15 residues. Germline CDR1 reads SGHAT; CDR2 reads FQDESV (reference sequence).

V usage is TRBV18 and J usage is TRBJ2-1, with TRBD1 matching over 8 bases. J lost 6 bases, V lost 6 bases, and 13 bases had no gene match. The CDR3 has 16 amino acids. Per the germline V gene, CDR1 is KGHSH and CDR2 is LQKENI. The CDR3 sequence: CASSRYDRGEANEQFF. CDR3 DNA: TGTGCCAGCTCGCGATATGACAGGGGAGAGGCCAATGAGCAGTTCTTC. Complete variable domain (other parts from reference TRBV18 and TRBJ2-1): NAGVMQNPRHLVRRRGQEARLRCSPMKGHSHVYWYRQLPEEGLKFMVYLQKENIIDESGMPKERFSAEFPKEGPSILRIQQVVRGDSAAYFCASSRYDRGEANEQFFGPGTRLTVL.

There are a few counts of this clone. The chain recombines TRBV29-1 with TRBJ1-5, with D maybe TRBD1 (6 bases). Deletions cut 7 bases from V and 8 bases from J, with 18 bases between. CDR3 length: 13 residues. CDR1 SQVTM and CDR2 ANQGSEA come from the germline V gene. CDR3 sequence (DNA): TGCAGCGCTTCTACCGGGACATCCAAGCCCCAGCATTTT. Translated, it gives CSASTGTSKPQHF.

J is TRBJ1-2 and V is TRBV6-5, with 11 bases fitting TRBD1. CDR3 length: 15 residues. Germline V gene sequence: CDR1 MNHEY, CDR2 SVGAGI. With 4 bases clipped from V and 4 bases from J, the junction kept 5 bases outside the gene matches. CDR3 coding DNA: TGTGCCAGCAGTTCGTGGGGACAGGGGGTCTATGGCTACACCTTC. Encoded protein: CASSSWGQGVYGYTF.

V is TRBV23-1 and J is TRBJ1-3, with D maybe TRBD1 (6 bases). TRBV23-1 is an open reading frame whose function is uncertain. V lost 8 bases, J lost 4 bases, and 12 bases lay in between. This CDR3 is 13 amino acids long. CDR3 sequence: CASGLTGGNTIYF. The CDR3 DNA sequence: TGCGCCAGCGGGTTGACAGGAGGAAACACCATATATTTT.

The rearrangement joins TRBV2 to TRBJ2-1; 13 bases are a match to TRBD2. Germline V gene sequence: CDR1 SNHLY, CDR2 FYNNEI. The CDR3 is 15 residues long. Unmatched junction bases numbered 8, after V lost 5 bases and J lost 10 bases. The CDR3 is CASSKTGTSGIEQFF. CDR3 in DNA: TGTGCCAGCAGTAAAACCGGGACTAGCGGGATAGAGCAGTTCTTC.

The chain combines TRBV4-1 with TRBJ1-1, with 9 nucleotides matching TRBD1. Germline V gene lookup returns CDR1 MGHRA and CDR2 YSYEKL. Losses at the gene ends were 4 bases for V and 5 bases for J; bases not matched to a gene: 8. This CDR3 comprises 15 residues. The CDR3 DNA is TGCGCCAGCAGCCTCTCATCCGGGACAGGGACTGAAGCTTTCTTT. It yields the protein CASSLSSGTGTEAFF.

The CDR3 DNA follows: TGTGCCAGCTCCCCGGGGAGATCTGAAGCTTTCTTT. This sequence encodes CASSPGRSEAFF. The rearrangement uses TRBV18 and TRBJ1-1, with D uncertain. The CDR3 consists of 12 residues. The V and J ends lost 6 bases and 6 bases respectively, with 11 bases between them. Germline assignment: CDR1 KGHSH and CDR2 LQKENI.

The chain recombines TRBV5-8 with TRBJ2-5, with 13 nucleotides matching TRBD2. The CDR3 is 15 amino acids. Germline assignment: CDR1 SGHTS and CDR2 YDEGEE. Unmatched junction bases numbered 3, after V lost 4 bases and J lost 3 bases. The CDR3: CASSKGLAGKETQYF. The DNA of the CDR3 is TGTGCCAGCAGCAAGGGACTAGCGGGGAAAGAGACCCAGTACTTC.